A selection of T cell receptor beta chains follows, all from one sample in a study of memory CD4+ T cells and cytomegalovirus serostatus. Clones were sequenced by immunoSEQ multiplex PCR, and TCRdb holds only the in-frame ones, with some missing. This sample has around 76,000 clones, with about 73% found just once. The sequenced sample was memory CD4+ T cells from blood. These receptors came from an adult in good health and CMV-seropositive. CDR3s include the opening cysteine and the closing phenylalanine or tryptophan. A D gene is named only where the DNA matches it firmly. The listing skips clone size in some rows; elsewhere it reads once, few, many or a size class.

D,J,size,V,DNA,CDR3
TRBD1,TRBJ1-1,NA,TRBV6-5,TGTGCCAGCACCTTAAGGGGACAGGGACATGCTTTCTTT,CASTLRGQGHAFF
NA,TRBJ1-1,NA,TRBV12-5,TGTGCTAGTGCCCCCTACAGGGACGGAACTGAAGCTTTCTTT,CASAPYRDGTEAFF
NA,TRBJ2-7,NA,TRBV5-4,TGTGCCAGCAGCTATCAGGGGGGCGAGCAGTACTTC,CASSYQGGEQYF
NA,TRBJ2-7,NA,TRBV30,TGTGCCTGGAGTGTTGCGAACGAGCAGTACTTC,CAWSVANEQYF
NA,TRBJ1-1,NA,TRBV30,TGTGCCTGGAGTCGGGGGCCAATCTCCACTGAAGCTTTCTTT,CAWSRGPISTEAFF
NA,TRBJ2-3,NA,TRBV7-9,TGTGCCAGCAGCTTCGTCGGGGCGCAGTATTTT,CASSFVGAQYF
NA,TRBJ2-3,NA,TRBV7-2,TGTGCCAGCAGCTTCACACCACGGGAAACGCAGTATTTT,CASSFTPRETQYF
NA,TRBJ1-5,NA,TRBV19,TGTGCCAGTAATTTTCACAGCCAGAATCAGCCCCAGCATTTT,CASNFHSQNQPQHF
NA,TRBJ1-4,NA,TRBV30,TGTGCCTGGAAACAGAATAATGAAAAACTGTTTTTT,CAWKQNNEKLFF
NA,TRBJ2-4,medium-sized,TRBV2,TGTGCCAGCAGTGAACGAGGGAAAAACATTCAGTACTTC,CASSERGKNIQYF
TRBD2,TRBJ2-2,few,TRBV5-1,TGCGCCAGCGGGCCGGGACTATACACCGGGGAGCTGTTTTTT,CASGPGLYTGELFF
TRBD1,TRBJ2-7,NA,TRBV19,TGTGCCAGTAGTATCGGGACAGCCTACGAGCAGTACTTC,CASSIGTAYEQYF
NA,TRBJ2-1,NA,TRBV11-2,TGTGCCAGCAGCTTAGATAGGATCTCCTACAATGAGCAGTTCTTC,CASSLDRISYNEQFF
NA,TRBJ1-4,few,TRBV4-1,TGCGCCAGCAGCCCGTTCTCCGGGGCACGAGGGTTTTTT,CASSPFSGARGFF
NA,TRBJ2-5,NA,TRBV6-1,TGTGCCAGCAGTGAATATGGCCAGACCCAGTACTTC,CASSEYGQTQYF
NA,TRBJ1-1,NA,TRBV10-2,TGCGCCAGCAGCCCGATGGCCGGCACTGAAGCTTTCTTT,CASSPMAGTEAFF
TRBD2,TRBJ2-5,NA,TRBV5-1,TGCGCCAGCAGCACTAGCGGGGGCCGGGAAGGGACCCAGTACTTC,CASSTSGGREGTQYF